The clone carrying this TCR beta chain showed up just a few times. Its antigen remains unknown. Each TRB amplification used roughly 230-550 ng of genomic DNA from blood. This record belongs to a study of T and B cells in COVID-19 patients. Overall study context: Peripheral blood came from COVID-19 patients with active infection or after recovery. Most recovered patients had mild to moderate COVID-19 treated as outpatients.

TRB rearrangements were amplified by multiplex PCR with BIOMED2 TRB-A/B primers. TCRdb redid the calling of the multiplex PCR reads with MiXCR, one entry per CDR3 protein. The data show 6,000 to 8,500 distinct CDR3 sequences, around 33% seen once. The CDR3 has 14 amino acids. Germline V lookup: CDR1 KGHSH, CDR2 LQKENI. V lost 3 bases and J lost 4, with 13 bases in between. Findings and limits, study-wide: Patients with COVID-19 reportedly showed strongly skewed T cell receptor beta variable and joining gene usage.

What was sequenced was blood. This TCR derives from a human donor who had recovered from COVID-19. V usage is TRBV18 and J usage is TRBJ2-7; D not resolved. CDR3 in amino acids: CASSPDPLGYEQYV. In DNA form, the CDR3 reads TGTGCCAGCTCACCGGACCCATTAGGGTACGAGCAGTACGTC.